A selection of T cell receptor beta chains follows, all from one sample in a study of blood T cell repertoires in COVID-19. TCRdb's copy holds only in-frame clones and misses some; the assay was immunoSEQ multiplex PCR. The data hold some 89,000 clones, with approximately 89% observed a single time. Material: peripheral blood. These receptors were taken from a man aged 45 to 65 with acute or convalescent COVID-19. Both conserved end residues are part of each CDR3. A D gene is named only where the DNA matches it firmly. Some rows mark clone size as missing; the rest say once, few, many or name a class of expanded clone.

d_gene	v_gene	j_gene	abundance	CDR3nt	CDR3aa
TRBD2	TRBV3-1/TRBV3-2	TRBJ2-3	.	TGTGCCAGCAGCCGGACTGGACTAGCCGATTTAACAGATACGCAGTATTTT	CASSRTGLADLTDTQYF
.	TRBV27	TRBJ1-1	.	TGTGCCAGCAGTTTAAGGCCGCGGGCTGAAGCTTTCTTT	CASSLRPRAEAFF
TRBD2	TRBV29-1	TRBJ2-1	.	TGCAGCGGAGGACTAGCGGGATTCGGTGAGCAGTTCTTC	CSGGLAGFGEQFF
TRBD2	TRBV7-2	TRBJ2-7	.	TGTGCCAGCAGCTTATACCCCGGGACTACCACCTACGAGCAGTACTTC	CASSLYPGTTTYEQYF
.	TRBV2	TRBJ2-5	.	TGTGCCAGCAGTGTAAGCACGCGGATCCAGTACTTC	CASSVSTRIQYF
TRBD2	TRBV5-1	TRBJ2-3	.	TGCGCCAGCAGCTTGGTGTACGGGGGGGATACGCAGTATTTT	CASSLVYGGDTQYF
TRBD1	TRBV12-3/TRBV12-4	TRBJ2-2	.	TGTGCCAGCAGAACAGGGGCCGGGGAGCTGTTTTTT	CASRTGAGELFF
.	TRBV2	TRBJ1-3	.	TGTGCCAGCAGCCTGGACAGCTCTGGAAACACCATATATTTT	CASSLDSSGNTIYF
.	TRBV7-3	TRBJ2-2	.	TGTGCCAGCAGGCCCGACAGTGGGGGGACCGGGGAGCTGTTTTTT	CASRPDSGGTGELFF
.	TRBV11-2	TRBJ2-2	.	TGTGCCAGCAGCTTAGTGGGGGGGCTCACCGGGGAGCTGTTTTTT	CASSLVGGLTGELFF
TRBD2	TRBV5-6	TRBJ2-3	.	TGTGCCAGCAGCGCCTCAGCACTAGCGGGGGTGAGAAATACGCAGTATTTT	CASSASALAGVRNTQYF
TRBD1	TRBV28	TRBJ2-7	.	TGTGCCAGCAGTTTGGGAAGGGGGCCGTACGAGCAGTACTTC	CASSLGRGPYEQYF
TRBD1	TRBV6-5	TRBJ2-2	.	TGTGCCAGCAGAGAGACAGGGGACACCGGGGAGCTGTTTTTT	CASRETGDTGELFF
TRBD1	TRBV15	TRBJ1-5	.	TGTGCCACCAGCAGAGAGGGGACAGGGGATAATCAGCCCCAGCATTTT	CATSREGTGDNQPQHF
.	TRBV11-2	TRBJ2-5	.	TGTGCCAGCAGCTCCCCGCAAAACAGAAACCAAGAGACCCAGTACTTC	CASSSPQNRNQETQYF
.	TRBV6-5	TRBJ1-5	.	TGTGCCAGCAGTTACAGGAGGGGTGATCAGCCCCAGCATTTT	CASSYRRGDQPQHF
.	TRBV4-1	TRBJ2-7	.	TGCGCCAGCAGCCAAGGGGGAACAGGGACCTACGAGCAGTACTTC	CASSQGGTGTYEQYF
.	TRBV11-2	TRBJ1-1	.	TGTGCCAGCAGCTTAGTAAAGGATAGGGGTGAAGCTTTCTTT	CASSLVKDRGEAFF
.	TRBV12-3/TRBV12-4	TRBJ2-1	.	TGTGCCAGCAGTCACTACAATGAGCAGTTCTTC	CASSHYNEQFF
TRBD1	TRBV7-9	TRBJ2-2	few	TGTGCCATCCTAGGCGGACAGGGACCCCCGAACACCGGGGAGCTGTTTTTT	CAILGGQGPPNTGELFF
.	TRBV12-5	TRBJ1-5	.	TGTGCTAGTGCTCTTGATGAGAGAGCCCAGCATTTT	CASALDERAQHF
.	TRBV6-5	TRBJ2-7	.	TGTGCCAGCGAGGCGCGGGTGACGGGCTACGAGCAGTACTTC	CASEARVTGYEQYF
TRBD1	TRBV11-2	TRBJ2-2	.	TGTGCCAGCAGCTCGCAAAAACAGGGGACGAACACCGGGGAGCTGTTTTTT	CASSSQKQGTNTGELFF
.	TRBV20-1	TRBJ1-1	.	TGCAGTGCTAGAGGGGGAGATAAAGCTTTCTTT	CSARGGDKAFF
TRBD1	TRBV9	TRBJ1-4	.	TGTGCCAGCAGCGTTTCACAGGGGGGTGAAAAACTGTTTTTT	CASSVSQGGEKLFF
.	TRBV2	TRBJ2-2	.	TGTGCCAGCAGTGAACAGGCTCTCACCGGGGAGCTGTTTTTT	CASSEQALTGELFF
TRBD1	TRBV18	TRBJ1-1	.	TGTGCCAGCTCACCGAATCAGGGGGCGGTTCACACTGAAGCTTTCTTT	CASSPNQGAVHTEAFF
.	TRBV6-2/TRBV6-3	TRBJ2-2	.	TGTGCCAGCAGTTTCACCGGAGACACCGGGGAGCTGTTTTTT	CASSFTGDTGELFF
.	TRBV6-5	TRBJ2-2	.	TGTGCCAGTTCGCGACTGTCGAACACCGGGGAGCTGTTTTTT	CASSRLSNTGELFF
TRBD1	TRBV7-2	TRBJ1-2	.	TGTGCCAGCAGCTTAATGGCGGGACAGGGGTTGCATGGCTACACCTTC	CASSLMAGQGLHGYTF
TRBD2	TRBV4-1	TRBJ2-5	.	TGCGCCAGCAGCCAAGTGGGACTAGCGAGAGAGACCCAGTACTTC	CASSQVGLARETQYF
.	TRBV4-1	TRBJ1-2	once	TGCGCCAGCAGCCAAGTTTTGCGAGGGGAGGATGGCTACACCTTC	CASSQVLRGEDGYTF
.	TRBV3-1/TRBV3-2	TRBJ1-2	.	TGTGCCAGCAGCCAATCAGGGAATGGCTACACCTTC	CASSQSGNGYTF
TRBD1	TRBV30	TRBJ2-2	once	TGTGCCTGGAGTGCGGGACAGCTAGCCGGGGAGCTGTTTTTT	CAWSAGQLAGELFF
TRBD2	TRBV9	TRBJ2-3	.	TGTGCCAGCGGTAGCGGGGACCTTCCAGATACGCAGTATTTT	CASGSGDLPDTQYF
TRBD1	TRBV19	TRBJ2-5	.	TGTGCCAGTAGTATGGGGAACCGGGACAGGGTGAAAGAGACCCAGTACTTC	CASSMGNRDRVKETQYF
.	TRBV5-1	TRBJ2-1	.	TGCGCCAGCAGCCCGGGGGTCTATGAGCAGTTCTTC	CASSPGVYEQFF
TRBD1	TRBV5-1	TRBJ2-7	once	TGCGCCAGCCAACCCGGGACAGGGCGGTACGAGCAGTACTTC	CASQPGTGRYEQYF
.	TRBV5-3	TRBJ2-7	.	TGTGCCAGAAGCTTGGCCATGAGGGACGAGCAGTACTTC	CARSLAMRDEQYF
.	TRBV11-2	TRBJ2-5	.	TGTGCCAGCAGCTTAGCGACCGGGCAAGAGACCCAGTACTTC	CASSLATGQETQYF
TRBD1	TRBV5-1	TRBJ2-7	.	TGCGCCAGCAGTTACGGGACAGCAGTTTCCTACGAGCAGTACTTC	CASSYGTAVSYEQYF
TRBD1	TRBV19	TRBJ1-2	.	TGTGCCAGTAGTTTTAAGGCCGGGACAGGGCCTAACTATGGCTACACCTTC	CASSFKAGTGPNYGYTF
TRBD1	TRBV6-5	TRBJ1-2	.	TGTGCCAGCGGAGGCTCTGGGACAGGGAGTGGCTACACCTTC	CASGGSGTGSGYTF
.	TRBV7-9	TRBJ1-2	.	TGTGCCAGCAGCTCACTCCGTAACTATGGCTACACCTTC	CASSSLRNYGYTF
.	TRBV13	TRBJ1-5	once	TGTGCCAGCAGCCTCCGGGACAAAGGACAGCCCCAGCATTTT	CASSLRDKGQPQHF
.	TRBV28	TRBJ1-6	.	TGTGCCACTAGGAAGGGAGGGCTTCTGAATTCACCCCTCCACTTT	CATRKGGLLNSPLHF
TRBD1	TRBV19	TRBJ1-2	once	TGTGCCAGTAGGAGGGACAGGGTCGACGGCTACACCTTC	CASRRDRVDGYTF
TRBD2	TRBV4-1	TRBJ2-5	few	TGCGCCAGCAGCCAAGGGGGGATACTAGCGGAAGAGACCCAGTACTTC	CASSQGGILAEETQYF
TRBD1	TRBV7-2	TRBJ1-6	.	TGTGCCAGCAGCTCCCGGGACAGGGATAATTCACCCCTCCACTTT	CASSSRDRDNSPLHF
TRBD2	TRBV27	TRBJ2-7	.	TGTGCCAGCAGTCCCCGCCTAGCGGGATCCTCCTACGAGCAGTACTTC	CASSPRLAGSSYEQYF